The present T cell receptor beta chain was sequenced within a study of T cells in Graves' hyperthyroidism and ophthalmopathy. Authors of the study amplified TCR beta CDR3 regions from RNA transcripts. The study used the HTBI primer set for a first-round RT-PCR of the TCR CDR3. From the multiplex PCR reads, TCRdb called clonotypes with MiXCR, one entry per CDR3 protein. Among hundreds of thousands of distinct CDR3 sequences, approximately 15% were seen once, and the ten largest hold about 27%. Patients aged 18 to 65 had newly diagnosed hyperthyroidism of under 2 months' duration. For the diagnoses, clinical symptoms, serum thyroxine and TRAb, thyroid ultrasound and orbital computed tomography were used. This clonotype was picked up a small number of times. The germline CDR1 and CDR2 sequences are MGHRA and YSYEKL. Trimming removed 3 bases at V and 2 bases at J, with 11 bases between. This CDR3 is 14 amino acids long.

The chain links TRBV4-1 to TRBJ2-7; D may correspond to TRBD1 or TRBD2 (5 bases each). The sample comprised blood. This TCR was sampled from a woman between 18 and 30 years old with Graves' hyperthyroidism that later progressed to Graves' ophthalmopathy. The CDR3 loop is CASSQWDGPYEQYF. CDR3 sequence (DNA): TGCGCCAGCAGCCAGTGGGACGGGCCCTACGAGCAGTACTTC.